What follows are 12 T cell receptor beta chains derived from one specimen sequenced in a study of CXCR3-negative and CXCR3-positive naive CD8 T cells. The libraries of TRB cDNA were prepared using 5' RACE with UMI labels. TCRdb re-called the 5' RACE reads, yielding one record per CDR3 amino acid sequence without DNA. The sample holds approximately 98,000 distinct CDR3 sequences. Study-level results: CXCR3-expressing naive cells carried TRB CDR3s more hydrophobic than those of CXCR3-negative naive cells.

These receptors' targets are unknown. Sequencing was performed on naive CXCR3+ CD8+ T cells from blood. Subset given: CD45RO-CCR7+CD27+CD95- naive CD8+ T cells expressing CXCR3 (TNR3+). These receptors were obtained from a human donor in good health. Some clones in this sample may be carry-over from other donors' samples.

The chain recombines TRBV5-1 with TRBJ1-2; TCRdb designates TRBD1, a call that cannot be tested without DNA. The germline V gene encodes CDR1 SGHRS and CDR2 YFSETQ. The CDR3 spans 16 residues. The CDR3 loop is CASSFWDPGDSMSYTF. The full variable domain, in which reference TRBV5-1 and TRBJ1-2 provide the parts outside the CDR3, is KAGVTQTPRYLIKTRGQQVTLSCSPISGHRSVSWYQQTPGQGLQFLFEYFSETQRNKGNFPGRFSGRQFSNSRSEMNVSTLELGDSALYLCASSFWDPGDSMSYTFGSGTRLTVV.

The chain combines TRBV3-2 with TRBJ1-5; TCRdb's D gene call, TRBD1, goes unchecked for lack of DNA. TRBV3-2 is a pseudogene locus. The CDR3 is 13 residues long. CDR3 loop: CASSGTGNQPQHF.

The chain employs TRBV11-2 and TRBJ2-3. The CDR3 runs 15 residues. CDR1 SGHAT and CDR2 FQNNGV come from the germline V gene. The CDR3 protein is CASSLISGALDTQYF.

The chain has TRBV7-2 and TRBJ1-1; TCRdb's D call of TRBD1 is untestable without DNA. CDR1 is SGHTA and CDR2 is FQGNSA in the germline V gene. The length of the CDR3 is 13 residues. The CDR3 sequence is CASSLDGGAEAFF.

The V gene is TRBV7-2, the J gene TRBJ1-3. Germline assignment: CDR1 SGHTA and CDR2 FQGNSA. CDR3 length: 16 amino acids. CDR3 protein: CASSFEPTLSGNTIYF.

V gene TRBV27 combines with J gene TRBJ2-7; TCRdb indicates TRBD1, and absent DNA this call remains unverified. Germline V gene lookup returns CDR1 MNHEY and CDR2 SMNVEV (reference sequence). The CDR3 spans 15 residues. CDR3 residues: CASSFRRETYYEQYF.

This rearrangement joins TRBV7-2 to TRBJ1-5; TCRdb's D call of TRBD1 is untestable without DNA. This CDR3 region has 14 residues. The V gene's germline CDR1 is SGHTA and CDR2 FQGNSA. The CDR3 region is CASSLPGRGQPQHF.

The CDR3 spells CASSLGSSDSYEQYF. The chain is built from TRBV7-9 and TRBJ2-7. The V gene's germline CDR1 is SEHNR and CDR2 FQNEAQ (reference sequence). The CDR3 has 15 residues. Using reference TRBV7-9 and TRBJ2-7 for the parts outside the CDR3, the full variable domain is DTGVSQNPRHKITKRGQNVTFRCDPISEHNRLYWYRQTLGQGPEFLTYFQNEAQLEKSRLLSDRFSAERPKGSFSTLEIQRTEQGDSAMYLCASSLGSSDSYEQYFGPGTRLTVT.

CDR3: CAWKVPEMGTDTQYF. J is TRBJ2-3 and V is TRBV30. Germline lookup yields CDR1 GTSNPN and CDR2 SVGIG (reference sequence). This CDR3 is built from 15 residues.

The V call is TRBV21-1, the J call TRBJ2-1; with no DNA, the TCRdb D assignment of TRBD1 cannot be verified. TRBV21-1 is classified as a pseudogene. The CDR3 runs 14 residues. CDR3 residues: CASSKEGGAGEQFF.

CDR3 sequence reads: CSVEDSEGAPDTQYF. The chain has TRBV29-1 and TRBJ2-3; TCRdb designates TRBD1, a call that cannot be tested without DNA. Germline CDR1 and CDR2: SQVTM and ANQGSEA. This CDR3 contains 15 residues.

This chain joins TRBV4-2 and TRBJ2-2; TCRdb reports TRBD2, a call that lacks DNA to check it against. The CDR3 has 16 amino acids. Germline CDR1 reads LGHNA; CDR2 reads YNFKEQ. The CDR3 loop is CASSRPSGGESGELFF.